The entry below gives a single T cell receptor beta chain sequence along with its context. These data belong to a study of blood T cell repertoires in COVID-19. In the original workflow: The authors estimated nucleated cell counts from reference gene primer amplification. Only in-frame clones appear in the TCRdb table, and some are missing; sequencing was by immunoSEQ multiplex PCR. From that table come the V and J calls and clone size; the DNA was used to work out D and trimming. The sample yields about 170,000 clones, 80% to 90% seen once. The CDR3 length is 14 residues. Looked up from germline, CDR1 is SGHTA and CDR2 is FQGTGA. The V gene end was trimmed by 4 bases and the J gene end by 6 bases; junction bases not matched to a gene: 7.

The sequence was collected from a woman aged 70-85 years with COVID-19, enrolled during active disease. This chain links TRBV7-3 with TRBJ1-2; TRBD1 matches at 8 bases. The sample comprised peripheral blood. CDR3 amino acids: CASSSRAGGDGYTF. The CDR3 region has the DNA TGTGCCAGCAGCTCACGTGCAGGGGGCGATGGCTACACCTTC.